This T cell receptor (beta chain) came from a study of circulating CD8 cells and anti-PD-1 response in melanoma. Germline V CDR1 and CDR2: LNHDA, SQIVND (reference sequence). The V segment lost 0 bases and the J segment 5 bases; nucleotides outside the gene matches: 8. The CDR3 has 18 residues. From live CD3+CD8+TCRalphabeta+ cells, four PD-1 and/or TIGIT subsets were sorted. TCR libraries were prepared from roughly 14 ng of total RNA with the QIAseq Immune Repertoire TCR panel. Each CDR3 protein is one row after TCRdb ran MiXCR on the reads. This table has a few hundred distinct CDR3 sequences, about 9.3% appearing once.

This sequence originates from a human donor with melanoma. The sequences come from CD8+ T cells from PBMCs, collected at baseline or after one month of anti-PD-1 therapy (not recorded which). V and J are TRBV19 and TRBJ2-1; 12 bases fit TRBD2. The CDR3 loop reads CASSIDMTSGGPNNEQFF. CDR3 coding DNA: TGTGCCAGTAGTATAGATATGACTAGCGGGGGCCCTAACAATGAGCAGTTCTTC.